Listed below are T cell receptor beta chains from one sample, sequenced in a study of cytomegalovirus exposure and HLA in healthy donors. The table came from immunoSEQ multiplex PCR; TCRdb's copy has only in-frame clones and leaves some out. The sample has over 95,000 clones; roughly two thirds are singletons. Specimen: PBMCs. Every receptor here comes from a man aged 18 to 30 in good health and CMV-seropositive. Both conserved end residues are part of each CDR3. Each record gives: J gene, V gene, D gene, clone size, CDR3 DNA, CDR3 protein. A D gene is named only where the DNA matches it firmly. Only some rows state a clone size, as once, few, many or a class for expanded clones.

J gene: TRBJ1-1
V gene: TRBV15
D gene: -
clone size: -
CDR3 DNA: TGTGCCACCAGCAGAGGGAGGCAGGGGATGAACACTGAAGCTTTCTTT
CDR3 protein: CATSRGRQGMNTEAFF

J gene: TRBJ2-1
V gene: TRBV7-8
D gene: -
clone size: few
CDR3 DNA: TGTGCCAGCAGCTTAGTCCCGCGGGGGCTCCCCTACAATGAGCAGTTCTTC
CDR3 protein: CASSLVPRGLPYNEQFF

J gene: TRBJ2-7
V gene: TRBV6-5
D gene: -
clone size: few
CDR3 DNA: TGTGCCAGCAGTTACGGGGGAGGCGGTTCCGAGCAGTACTTC
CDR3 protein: CASSYGGGGSEQYF

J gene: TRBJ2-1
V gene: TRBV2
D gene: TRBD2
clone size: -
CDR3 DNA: TGTGCCAGCAGGTCGGGCGGGGGACTTTACAATGAGCAGTTCTTC
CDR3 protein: CASRSGGGLYNEQFF

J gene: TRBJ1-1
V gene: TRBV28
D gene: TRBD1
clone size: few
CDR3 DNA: TGTGCCAGCAGTCTGCACTCCCAGGGGGCGGAAACTGAAGCTTTCTTT
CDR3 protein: CASSLHSQGAETEAFF

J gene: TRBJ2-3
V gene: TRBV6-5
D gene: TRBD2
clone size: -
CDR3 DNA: TGTGCCAGCAGTTACCCCGCTAGCGGGGCTACGCAGTATTTT
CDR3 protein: CASSYPASGATQYF

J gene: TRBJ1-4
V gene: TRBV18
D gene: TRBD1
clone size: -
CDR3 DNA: TGTGCCAGCTCCCCCCTAGCCGCAGGGGGCATGGGGCGGAGAAATGAAAAACTGTTTTTT
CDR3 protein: CASSPLAAGGMGRRNEKLFF

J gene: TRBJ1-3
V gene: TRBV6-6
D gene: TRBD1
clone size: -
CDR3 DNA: TGTGCCAGCCGGCAGGGGGGACGAAACACCATATATTTT
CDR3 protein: CASRQGGRNTIYF

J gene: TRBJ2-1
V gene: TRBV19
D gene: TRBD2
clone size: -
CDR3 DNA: TGTGCCAGCGGGGGGGGATCCTACAATGAGCAGTTCTTC
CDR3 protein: CASGGGSYNEQFF

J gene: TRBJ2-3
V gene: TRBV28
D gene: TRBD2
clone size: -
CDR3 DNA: TGTGCCAGCAGTTTATTACGGGGGGTTAGCACAGATACGCAGTATTTT
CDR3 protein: CASSLLRGVSTDTQYF

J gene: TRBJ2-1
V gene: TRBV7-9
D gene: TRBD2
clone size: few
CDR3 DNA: TGTGCCAGCAGCTTCGGCGGGGGGAGCTCCTACAATGAGCAGTTCTTC
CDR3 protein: CASSFGGGSSYNEQFF

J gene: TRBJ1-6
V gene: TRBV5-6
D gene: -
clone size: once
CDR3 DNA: TGTGCCAGCAGCAACGGACCCGTAAGGGGGTATAATTCACCCCTCCACTTT
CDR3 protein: CASSNGPVRGYNSPLHF

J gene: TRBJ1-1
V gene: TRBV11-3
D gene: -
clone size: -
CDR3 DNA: TGTGCCAGCAGCTTAGCGGGAACCGAAGCTTTCTTT
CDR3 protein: CASSLAGTEAFF

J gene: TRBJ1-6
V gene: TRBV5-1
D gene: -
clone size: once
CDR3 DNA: TGCGCCAGCAGCTTCCTGGTAGCCCAGAATTCACCCCTCCACTTT
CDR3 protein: CASSFLVAQNSPLHF

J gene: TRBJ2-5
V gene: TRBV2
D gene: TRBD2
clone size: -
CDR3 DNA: TGTGCCAGCAGGGCGGGGGTGTACCAAGAGACCCAGTACTTC
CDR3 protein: CASRAGVYQETQYF

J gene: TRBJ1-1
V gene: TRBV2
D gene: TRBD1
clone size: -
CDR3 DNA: TGTGCCAGCAACGTCAGGGGGCTGAACACTGAAGCTTTCTTT
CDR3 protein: CASNVRGLNTEAFF

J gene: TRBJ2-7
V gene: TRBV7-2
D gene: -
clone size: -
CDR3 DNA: TGTGCCAGCAGCCCGAGATGGAGAACAAGTGGCGAGCAGTACTTC
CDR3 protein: CASSPRWRTSGEQYF

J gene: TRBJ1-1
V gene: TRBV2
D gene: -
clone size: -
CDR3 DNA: TGTGCCAGCAGTTCTACTGTCATGAACACTGAAGCTTTCTTT
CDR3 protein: CASSSTVMNTEAFF

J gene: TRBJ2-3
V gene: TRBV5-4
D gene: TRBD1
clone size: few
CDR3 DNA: TGTGCCAGCAGGGTGGGAGGGACAGGGGGGTACGGGACAGATACGCAGTATTTT
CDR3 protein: CASRVGGTGGYGTDTQYF

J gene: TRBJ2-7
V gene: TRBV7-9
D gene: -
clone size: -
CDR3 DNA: TGTGCCAGCAGCTTGACAGGCTACGAGCAGTACTTC
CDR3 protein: CASSLTGYEQYF

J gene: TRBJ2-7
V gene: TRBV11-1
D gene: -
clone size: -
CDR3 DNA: TGTGCCAGCAGCTTGACAGGTTTCGGCGAGCAGTACTTC
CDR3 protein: CASSLTGFGEQYF

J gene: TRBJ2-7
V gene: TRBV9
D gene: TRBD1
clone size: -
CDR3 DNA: TGTGCCAGCAGCGTAGAACCCTGGACAGGGGAAAGCTCCTACGAGCAGTACTTC
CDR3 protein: CASSVEPWTGESSYEQYF

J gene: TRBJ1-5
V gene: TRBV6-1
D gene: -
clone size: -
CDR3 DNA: TGTGCCAGCAGTCAAATCGGGGTTGGTCAGCCCCAGCATTTT
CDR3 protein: CASSQIGVGQPQHF

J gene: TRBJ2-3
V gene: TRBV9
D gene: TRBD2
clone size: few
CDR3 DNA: TGTGCCAGCAGCGTAAAGCTAGCGGGGGGGCTTGGCACAGATACGCAGTATTTT
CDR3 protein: CASSVKLAGGLGTDTQYF

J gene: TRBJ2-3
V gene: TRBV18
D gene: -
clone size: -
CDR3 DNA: TGTGCCAGCTCACCGGGGCAGGGTGTAAATACGCAGTATTTT
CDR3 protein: CASSPGQGVNTQYF

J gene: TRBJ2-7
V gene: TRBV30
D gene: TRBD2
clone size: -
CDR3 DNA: TGTGCCTGGGGGGGGAGGGGTCACGAGCAGTACTTC
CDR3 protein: CAWGGRGHEQYF

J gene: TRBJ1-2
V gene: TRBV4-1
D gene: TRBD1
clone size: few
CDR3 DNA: TGCGCCAGCAGCCAAGAGGGGACAGGGTTTGGCTACACCTTC
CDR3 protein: CASSQEGTGFGYTF

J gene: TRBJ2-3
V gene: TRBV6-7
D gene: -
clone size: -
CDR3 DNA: TGCCCTTTAGGGGGATTGGATACGCAGTATTTT
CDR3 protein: CPLGGLDTQYF

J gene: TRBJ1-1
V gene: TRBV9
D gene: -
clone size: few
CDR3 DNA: TGTGCCAGCAGTCCCGGACAGAACACTGAAGCTTTCTTT
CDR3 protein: CASSPGQNTEAFF

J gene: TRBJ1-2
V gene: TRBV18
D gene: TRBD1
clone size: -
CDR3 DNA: TGTGCCAGCTCACCCGACAGGGATTCTACTAATAACTATGGCTACACCTTC
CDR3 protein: CASSPDRDSTNNYGYTF

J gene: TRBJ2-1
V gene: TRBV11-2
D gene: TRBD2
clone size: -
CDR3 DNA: TGTGCCAGCAGGGGGGGGTGGGGTAGCAGAGACAATGAGCAGTTCTTC
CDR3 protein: CASRGGWGSRDNEQFF

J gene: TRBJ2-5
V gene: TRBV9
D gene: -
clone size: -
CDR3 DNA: TGTGCCAGCAGCCTCCAGGGTGCTAAGGGGACCCAGTACTTC
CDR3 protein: CASSLQGAKGTQYF

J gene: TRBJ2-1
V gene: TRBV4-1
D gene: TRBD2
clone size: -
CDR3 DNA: TGCGCCAGCAGCCAACATTGGACTAGCGGGGGGAATGAGCAGTTCTTC
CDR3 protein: CASSQHWTSGGNEQFF

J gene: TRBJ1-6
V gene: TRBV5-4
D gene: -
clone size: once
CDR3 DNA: TGTGCCAGCAGCAAAACTTCTGATCTATCCCTTTCACCCCTCCACTTT
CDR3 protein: CASSKTSDLSLSPLHF

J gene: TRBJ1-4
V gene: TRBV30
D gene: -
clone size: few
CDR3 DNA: TGTGCCTGGAGTGCGGGTCCGCTCCGGGTGTTTTTT
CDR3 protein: CAWSAGPLRVFF

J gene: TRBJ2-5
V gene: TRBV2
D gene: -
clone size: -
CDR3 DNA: TGTGCCAGCAGTGACTATCGTTCGGGTGAAGAGACCCAGTACTTC
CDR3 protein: CASSDYRSGEETQYF

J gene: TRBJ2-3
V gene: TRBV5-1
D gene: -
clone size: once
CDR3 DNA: TGCGCCAGCAGGTCCCAGAACACAGATACGCAGTATTTT
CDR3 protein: CASRSQNTDTQYF

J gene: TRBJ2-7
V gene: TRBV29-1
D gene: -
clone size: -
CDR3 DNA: TGCAGCGTTCAGGGCGCCGAGCAGTACTTC
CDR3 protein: CSVQGAEQYF

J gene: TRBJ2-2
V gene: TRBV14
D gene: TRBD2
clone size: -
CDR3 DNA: TGTGCCAGCAGCCAATGGCGGGGGGGCGGCACCGGGGAGCTGTTTTTT
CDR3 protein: CASSQWRGGGTGELFF

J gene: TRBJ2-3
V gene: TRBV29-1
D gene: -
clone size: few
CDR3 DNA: TGCAGCGTTGAACTCACAGATACGCAGTATTTT
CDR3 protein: CSVELTDTQYF

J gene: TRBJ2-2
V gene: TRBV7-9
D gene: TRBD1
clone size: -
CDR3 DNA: TGTGCCAGCAGCTTAGCTTATACCGGGACAGGGGTTATCGCCGGGGAGCTGTTTTTT
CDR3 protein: CASSLAYTGTGVIAGELFF

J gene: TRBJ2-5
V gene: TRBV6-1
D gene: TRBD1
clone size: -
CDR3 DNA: TGTGCCAGCAGTGAACAGGGGGCGTTCTCTGGGACCCAGTACTTC
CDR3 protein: CASSEQGAFSGTQYF

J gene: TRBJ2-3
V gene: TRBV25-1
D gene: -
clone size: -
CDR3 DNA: TGTGCCAGCAGAGGGGAAGAGACAGATACGCAGTATTTT
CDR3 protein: CASRGEETDTQYF

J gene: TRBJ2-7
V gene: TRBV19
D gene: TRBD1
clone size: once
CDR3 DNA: TGTGCCAGCCACCGACAGGGGAGCTCCTACGAGCAGTACTTC
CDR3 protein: CASHRQGSSYEQYF